Listed below are T cell receptor beta chains from one sample, sequenced in a study of cytomegalovirus exposure and HLA in healthy donors. Clones were read by immunoSEQ multiplex PCR, and TCRdb kept only the in-frame ones, dropping some. The sample records approximately 90,000 clones, around 73% being singletons. Specimen: PBMCs. The receptors shown here come from a middle-aged man in good health and CMV-seronegative. Each CDR3 is given with its conserved first and last residue. D genes are given only for firm matches. Clone size appears in some rows only: once, few, many, or a class for an expanded clone.

CDR3 DNA | CDR3 protein | V gene | CDR3 length | D gene | J gene | clone size
TGTGCCAGCGTCGGGACATCTAGCGGGCGGAGCTCCTACGAGCAGTACTTC | CASVGTSSGRSSYEQYF | TRBV2 | 17 | TRBD2 | TRBJ2-7 | .
TGTGCCAGCAGTTACGGCGCGGGGCTCTCCTACGAGCAGTACTTC | CASSYGAGLSYEQYF | TRBV6-5 | 15 | . | TRBJ2-7 | .
TGCGCCAGCAGCTTGGGCAGCCTCAGGTGGAACACTGAAGCTTTCTTT | CASSLGSLRWNTEAFF | TRBV5-1 | 16 | . | TRBJ1-1 | few
TGTGCCAGCAGCTTGTATAGCGGAACCTACAATGAGCAGTTCTTC | CASSLYSGTYNEQFF | TRBV5-4 | 15 | . | TRBJ2-1 | .
TGTGCCAGCAGCCAAGGACTAGCGGGAGTTGGTGAGCAGTACTTC | CASSQGLAGVGEQYF | TRBV28 | 15 | TRBD2 | TRBJ2-7 | .
TGCAGCGCTGGACTTCCCCCAAACACTGAAGCTTTCTTT | CSAGLPPNTEAFF | TRBV29-1 | 13 | . | TRBJ1-1 | few
TGCGCCAGCAGCCAAGAGGGGGTAGCAGGGGGGAATGAGCAGTTCTTC | CASSQEGVAGGNEQFF | TRBV4-1 | 16 | . | TRBJ2-1 | .
TGTGCCAGCAGCCCAAGCACGGGGACAGGGAATTTGTTTACTGAAGCTTTCTTT | CASSPSTGTGNLFTEAFF | TRBV5-4 | 18 | TRBD1 | TRBJ1-1 | .
TGTGCCAGCAGAAACAACGGACTAGGAACCTACGAGCAGTACTTC | CASRNNGLGTYEQYF | TRBV28 | 15 | TRBD2 | TRBJ2-7 | .
TGTGCCTGGAGTCGAGACAGGGGTGAGACCCAGTACTTC | CAWSRDRGETQYF | TRBV30 | 13 | TRBD1 | TRBJ2-5 | .
TGCGCCAGCAGCTTACAGGGAAGTACTAATGAAAAACTGTTTTTT | CASSLQGSTNEKLFF | TRBV5-1 | 15 | . | TRBJ1-4 | .
TGTGCCAGCAGTGAAGGGGCAGGGGGCACAGATACGCAGTATTTT | CASSEGAGGTDTQYF | TRBV6-4 | 15 | . | TRBJ2-3 | .
TGTGCCAGCAGGGAGGACAGGCTCAACACTGAAGCTTTCTTT | CASREDRLNTEAFF | TRBV6-4 | 14 | TRBD1 | TRBJ1-1 | .
TGTGCCAACACTCCTCTGGGACAGGGAAACACAGATACGCAGTATTTT | CANTPLGQGNTDTQYF | TRBV2 | 16 | TRBD1 | TRBJ2-3 | few
TGTGCCAGCAGCTTAGATCTTGCGGGTTCGCTAGCCAAAAACATTCAGTACTTC | CASSLDLAGSLAKNIQYF | TRBV11-2 | 18 | . | TRBJ2-4 | few
TGTGCCAGCAGCTTGGGAGGCAGCATGAACACTGAAGCTTTCTTT | CASSLGGSMNTEAFF | TRBV5-5 | 15 | . | TRBJ1-1 | .
TGTGCCAGTAGTATTAACCCCCGAAACAGGGGTCCCTACGAGCAGTACTTC | CASSINPRNRGPYEQYF | TRBV19 | 17 | TRBD1 | TRBJ2-7 | .
TGTGCCACCAGCAACAGGGTATCGTTCAGCTATATGAACACTGAAGCTTTCTTT | CATSNRVSFSYMNTEAFF | TRBV15 | 18 | . | TRBJ1-1 | .
TGTGCCAGCAGTTCATGGATAGAGGTGGATGAGCAGTTCTTC | CASSSWIEVDEQFF | TRBV27 | 14 | . | TRBJ2-1 | .
TGTGCCAGCCGGACTAGCGGGAGCTACGAGCAGTACTTC | CASRTSGSYEQYF | TRBV25-1 | 13 | TRBD2 | TRBJ2-7 | .
TGTGCCAGCAGTGAATTAGTGGGACAGGGAAGAAATGAGCAGTTCTTC | CASSELVGQGRNEQFF | TRBV6-1 | 16 | TRBD1 | TRBJ2-1 | few
TGCGCCAGCAGCTTGACAGCGGGGGGGCCTAACACCGGGGAGCTGTTTTTT | CASSLTAGGPNTGELFF | TRBV5-1 | 17 | TRBD2 | TRBJ2-2 | .